This entry concerns a single T cell receptor beta chain. Its matching antigen is unknown. The data originate from a study of identical twins. Germline V CDR1 and CDR2: SGHDT, YYEEEE. The germline V and J ends were trimmed by 0 bases and 1 base, with 23 bases remaining between them. The CDR3 totals 20 residues. Findings and limits, study-wide: The study found excess low generation probability among twin-shared out-of-frame alpha sequences.

TCRdb fed the 5' RACE reads into MiXCR, producing one record per CDR3 protein. The table has about 530,000 distinct CDR3 sequences, around 20% seen once. These data were also reused for a study on yellow fever vaccine responses in identical twins.

The sequenced sample consisted of CD4+ T cells sorted from blood. The chain employs TRBV5-6 and TRBJ2-4; TRBD2 is a possible D gene (6 bases). This sequence originates from a woman aged 18-30 years in good health. The DNA of the CDR3 is TGTGCCAGCAGCTTGGTCCGGGAGAAGAACCCAGAGCTGGCCAAAAACATTCAGTACTTC. The encoded protein is CASSLVREKNPELAKNIQYF.